The 16 T cell receptor beta chains presented below share a single source sample, sequenced in a study of radiation and T cells in renal cell carcinoma. As for time point: blood 2 weeks post-SBRT. The sample's treatment: 15 Gy SBRT to primary tumor, nephrectomy 4 weeks later. Libraries were prepared by immunoSEQ multiplex PCR; TCRdb keeps only in-frame clonotypes and omits some of them. This repertoire shows tens of thousands of clones, more than 65% found once; its top ten account for roughly 31%. The material sequenced was blood, taken from a patient whose treatment included radiotherapy and nephrectomy. The receptors stem from a man in his 60s with renal cell carcinoma.

The chain combines TRBV6-5 with TRBJ2-7; TRBD2 aligns across 8 bases. The germline V gene has CDR1 MNHEY and CDR2 SVGAGI. This CDR3 comprises 14 residues. Germline trimming cut 4 bases from V and 3 bases from J; bases unmatched to any gene: 5. CDR3 loop: CASSLAGLGYEQYF. The CDR3 coding sequence is TGTGCCAGCAGTTTAGCGGGATTGGGCTACGAGCAGTACTTC.

As concerns this clone: It is unclear where the CDR3 begins or ends on the DNA, so no DNA is shown, and the CDR3 is as TCRdb lists it. The V and J genes are TRBV6-5 and TRBJ1-1. Germline V CDR1 and CDR2: MNHEY, SVGAGI. The CDR3 is 12 residues long, counting both termini. The CDR3 here is CASSYDTSAAFF.

This chain uses TRBV9 with TRBJ2-7; 7 bases match TRBD1. V shed 3 bases, J shed 3 bases, and the junction held 6 bases outside the gene matches. The CDR3 has 14 amino acids. Per germline, CDR1 SGDLS and CDR2 YYNGEE. For the CDR3, the DNA is TGTGCCAGCAGCGCAAATACAGGGGTCTACGAGCAGTACTTC. This codes for CASSANTGVYEQYF.

The chain links TRBV18 to TRBJ2-7; D is tentatively TRBD1 or TRBD2 (5 bases each). Germline CDR1 reads KGHSH; CDR2 reads LQKENI. Trimming took off 3 bases at V and 5 bases at J, with 14 bases between the two ends. The CDR3 consists of 14 residues. The CDR3 bases are TGTGCCAGCTCACCGTTCGCAGGGCGGGACGAGCAGTACTTC. Encoded protein: CASSPFAGRDEQYF.

V gene TRBV7-2 combines with J gene TRBJ2-1; 10 bases match TRBD2. CDR3 length: 16 amino acids. V trimming: 1 base; J trimming: 9 bases; junction bases outside the gene matches: 9. In germline, CDR1 is SGHTA, CDR2 FQGNSA. The CDR3 spells CASSLGSGRGFSEQFF. The CDR3 DNA follows: TGTGCCAGCAGCTTAGGGAGCGGGAGGGGGTTCAGTGAGCAGTTCTTC.

Concerning this clone: Germline and junction disagree at one end, which may indicate a read error. The chain uses TRBV7-7 and TRBJ2-5; 9 nucleotides agree with TRBD2. Germline-derived CDR1 and CDR2 are SSHAT and FNYEAQ (reference sequence). The CDR3 has 15 residues. The CDR3 spells CASSFGGREEETQYF. DNA of the CDR3: TGTGCTAGCAGCTTTGGCGGGAGGGAGGAAGAGACCCAGTACTTC. Variable domain in full (rest from reference TRBV7-7 and TRBJ2-5): GAGVSQSPRYKVTKRGQDVTLRCDPISSHATLYWYQQALGQGPEFLTYFNYEAQPDKSGLPSDRFSAERPEGSISTLTIQRTEQRDSAMYRCASSFGGREEETQYFGPGTRLLVL.

This clone was seen a few times. The V call is TRBV30, the J call TRBJ1-1; D not certain. The CDR3 has 12 amino acids. The germline V gene has CDR1 GTSNPN and CDR2 SVGIG (reference sequence). Trimming stripped 1 base from V and 6 bases from J, with 9 bases between. The chain's CDR3 is CAWSGGGAEAFF. CDR3 coding DNA: TGTGCCTGGAGTGGTGGAGGCGCTGAAGCTTTCTTT.

The chain recombines TRBV6-6 with TRBJ1-2; the D is unclear. The CDR3 totals 12 residues. V lost 5 bases and J 5 bases, leaving 9 bases between the germline ends. The germline V gene has CDR1 MNHNY and CDR2 SVGAGI (reference sequence). The CDR3 nucleotides read TGTGCCAGCAGTCTCGGGGTTTATGGCTACACCTTC. Protein: CASSLGVYGYTF.

V usage is TRBV11-2 and J usage is TRBJ2-1; D is possibly TRBD1 (6 bases). V was trimmed by 4 bases and J by 0 bases, leaving 19 bases between them. Germline V CDR1 and CDR2: SGHAT, FQNNGV. The CDR3 is 18 residues long. CDR3 residues: CASSSYGGQKTSYNEQFF. CDR3 DNA sequence: TGTGCCAGCAGCTCCTACGGCGGACAGAAAACCTCCTACAATGAGCAGTTCTTC. Complete variable domain (other parts from reference TRBV11-2 and TRBJ2-1): EAGVAQSPRYKIIEKRQSVAFWCNPISGHATLYWYQQILGQGPKLLIQFQNNGVVDDSQLPKDRFSAERLKGVDSTLKIQPAKLEDSAVYLCASSSYGGQKTSYNEQFFGPGTRLTVL.

The chain joins TRBV6-4 to TRBJ1-6; D uncertain. The CDR3 runs 14 residues. Germline CDR1 is MRHNA and CDR2 is SNTAGT. The V end was cut by 6 bases, the J end by 5 bases, with 11 bases between. The CDR3 DNA reads as TGTGCCAGCAGCCGGGGTTCCGATAATTCACCCCTCCACTTT. It codes for CASSRGSDNSPLHF.

The chain couples TRBV19 to TRBJ1-4, with 11 bases lining up with TRBD1. The germline V gene encodes CDR1 LNHDA and CDR2 SQIVND (reference sequence). J gave up 13 bases and V 4 bases, and 11 bases lay outside the gene matches. This CDR3 comprises 15 residues. CDR3 sequence (DNA): TGTGCCAGTAGTACCGGACAGGGGGCAACGTTTACACTGTTTTTT. This translates into CASSTGQGATFTLFF.

The count of this clone is one. The chain is built from TRBV27 and TRBJ2-4, with D tentatively TRBD1 or TRBD2 (5 bases each). Looked up from germline, CDR1 is MNHEY and CDR2 is SMNVEV (reference sequence). CDR3 length: 16 residues. V was pared by 0 bases and J by 7 bases, with 16 bases between. The DNA for the CDR3 is TGTGCCAGCAGTTTATCGAATGGGGGTGCACTGAACATTCAGTACTTC. Amino acids: CASSLSNGGALNIQYF.

This chain's CDR3 is CSVVLAGLEQYF. Here the CDR3 DNA reads TGCAGCGTTGTTCTCGCAGGGCTCGAACAGTACTTC. V and J are TRBV29-1 and TRBJ2-7; D may be TRBD1 (5 bases). This CDR3 spans 12 amino acids. Between the trimmed V and J ends, which lost 4 bases and 10 bases, there was a span of 17 bases. The germline V gene has CDR1 SQVTM and CDR2 ANQGSEA.

A single count supports this clone. The J gene is TRBJ2-7, the V gene TRBV7-9; TRBD2 matches at 8 bases. CDR3 length: 17 residues. Germline CDR1 SEHNR, CDR2 FQNEAQ (reference sequence). Trimming took 0 bases from V and 0 from J; bases not matched to a gene: 7. DNA of the CDR3: TGTGCCAGCAGCTTAGCTTATGGGACTAGACTCTCCTACGAGCAGTACTTC. Its protein is CASSLAYGTRLSYEQYF.

The count of this clone is one. In DNA, the CDR3 is TGCGCCAGCAGCCTGACTAGCGGGAGAGTCTACGAGCAGTACTTC. Amino acid sequence: CASSLTSGRVYEQYF. The chain employs TRBV5-1 and TRBJ2-7; 12 bases align to TRBD2. The germline gives CDR1 SGHRS, CDR2 YFSETQ. The CDR3 totals 15 residues. V gave up 4 bases and J gave up 3 bases; unmatched junction bases: 5.

The chain recombines TRBV7-9 with TRBJ2-3, with a tentative D call TRBD2 (6 bases). Trimming cost V 1 base and J 4 bases, with 12 bases left between them. CDR3 length: 15 amino acids. The V gene's germline CDR1 is SEHNR and CDR2 FQNEAQ (reference sequence). The CDR3 loop reads CASSLVSGVADTQYF. The CDR3 region has the DNA TGTGCCAGCAGCTTAGTTTCGGGAGTGGCAGATACGCAGTATTTT.